This T cell receptor (beta chain) was identified in a study of T cell changes during pregnancy in multiple sclerosis. V lost 0 bases to trimming and J lost 0 bases, with 10 bases between them. The CDR3 has 16 amino acids. The germline V gene has CDR1 SGHRS and CDR2 YFSETQ. Measured with immunoSEQ multiplex PCR; TCRdb has only the in-frame clones, and not every one. The sample has 38,000 or so clones, around 90% seen once. The sequencing here drew on CD4+ T cells from peripheral blood mononuclear cells, taken in the second trimester of pregnancy. The chain uses TRBV5-1 and TRBJ1-3; D is unclear. This sequence originates from a female donor with multiple sclerosis, enrolled in a pregnancy study. The CDR3 protein is CASSLGPESSGNTIYF. The CDR3 DNA is TGCGCCAGCAGCTTGGGTCCGGAGAGCTCTGGAAACACCATATATTTT.